Listed below are T cell receptor beta chains from one sample, sequenced in a study of shared clonotypes between healthy human individuals. The repertoire was sequenced with immunoSEQ multiplex PCR; TCRdb's copy has only in-frame clones and lacks some. The data contain over 2 million clones, 80% to 95% of them seen just once; the ten biggest clones take up roughly 0.34%. Material: naive CD4+ T cells from PBMCs. The receptors stem from a man between 18 and 35 years old in good health. Some clones in this sample may be carry-over from other donors' samples. The CDR3 runs from the conserved cysteine through the conserved F or W. Each record gives: J gene, V gene, clone size, D gene, CDR3 protein, CDR3 DNA. D genes are given only for firm matches. Clone size is not always given. Where it is, it says once, few, many or a class for expanded clones.

>TRBJ2-4|TRBV30|NA|TRBD1
CAWSADRGNVQYF
TGTGCCTGGAGTGCTGACAGGGGAAACGTTCAGTACTTC
>TRBJ1-1|TRBV5-1|NA|NA
CASSLWRGAGNTEAFF
TGCGCCAGCAGCCTCTGGCGGGGGGCCGGGAACACTGAAGCTTTCTTT
>TRBJ2-5|TRBV10-3|few|NA
CAIKSGGTETQYF
TGTGCCATCAAATCAGGTGGGACGGAGACCCAGTACTTC
>TRBJ1-2|TRBV28|NA|NA
CASSPPLLASLTYGYTF
TGTGCCAGCAGTCCCCCTTTGTTAGCATCCCTGACCTATGGCTACACCTTC
>TRBJ2-1|TRBV19|NA|TRBD1
CASSIDRGQGRFF
TGTGCCAGTAGTATAGATAGGGGACAGGGCCGATTCTTC
>TRBJ2-5|TRBV7-9|once|NA
CASSQRAAQETQYF
TGTGCCAGCAGCCAACGAGCTGCCCAAGAGACCCAGTACTTC
>TRBJ2-1|TRBV5-1|NA|TRBD2
CASSFIAGYNEQFF
TGCGCCAGCAGCTTTATAGCGGGTTACAATGAGCAGTTCTTC
>TRBJ2-7|TRBV4-1|NA|TRBD2
CASSQGGGRGRYEQYF
TGCGCCAGCAGCCAAGGCGGGGGAAGGGGACGCTACGAGCAGTACTTC
>TRBJ2-1|TRBV4-1|once|TRBD1
CASSQSLGTAYNEQFF
TGCGCCAGCAGCCAGAGCCTTGGGACAGCGTACAATGAGCAGTTCTTC
>TRBJ2-1|TRBV5-5|NA|TRBD2
CASSLAPSGSNEQFF
TGTGCCAGCAGCTTGGCCCCTAGCGGGAGCAATGAGCAGTTCTTC
>TRBJ2-7|TRBV7-9|NA|TRBD2
CASSPWASGNEQYF
TGTGCCAGCAGCCCCTGGGCTAGCGGGAACGAGCAGTACTTC
>TRBJ2-1|TRBV11-3|NA|NA
CASSPRGAGVNEQFF
TGTGCCAGCAGCCCCCGGGGGGCTGGTGTCAATGAGCAGTTCTTC
>TRBJ1-3|TRBV6-6|NA|NA
CASSSPGIVNTIYF
TGTGCCAGCAGTTCGCCGGGAATCGTGAACACCATATATTTT
>TRBJ2-6|TRBV30|NA|NA
CAYRRDMVTGANVLTF
TGTGCCTACCGACGGGACATGGTAACCGGGGCCAACGTCCTGACTTTC
>TRBJ2-2|TRBV6-1|NA|TRBD1
CASSAQGANWELFF
TGTGCCAGCAGTGCTCAGGGGGCTAACTGGGAGCTGTTTTTT
>TRBJ1-1|TRBV7-9|NA|NA
CASSPPHWGDINTEAFF
TGTGCCAGCAGCCCCCCTCACTGGGGGGATATAAACACTGAAGCTTTCTTT
>TRBJ2-1|TRBV6-5|NA|NA
CASSERASIEQFF
TGTGCCAGCAGCGAAAGGGCTAGTATTGAGCAGTTCTTC
>TRBJ2-4|TRBV5-1|once|NA
CASGLGIAKNIQYF
TGCGCCAGCGGGCTGGGGATAGCCAAAAACATTCAGTACTTC
>TRBJ2-3|TRBV28|NA|NA
CASSFGGPGTDTQYF
TGTGCCAGCAGTTTCGGGGGGCCCGGCACAGATACGCAGTATTTT
>TRBJ1-5|TRBV10-2|NA|TRBD1
CASSIDRVGQPQHF
TGCGCCAGCAGCATCGACAGGGTAGGTCAGCCCCAGCATTTT
>TRBJ2-3|TRBV7-8|NA|NA
CASNPLRVGGTDTQYF
TGTGCCAGCAATCCCCTCCGGGTAGGAGGCACAGATACGCAGTATTTT
>TRBJ1-1|TRBV7-9|NA|TRBD1
CASSSLGQGNTEAFF
TGTGCCAGCAGCTCTCTTGGACAGGGGAACACTGAAGCTTTCTTT
>TRBJ2-3|TRBV28|NA|TRBD1
CASSSGTERATDTQYF
TGTGCCAGCAGTTCAGGGACAGAAAGGGCCACAGATACGCAGTATTTT
>TRBJ2-7|TRBV5-1|NA|NA
CASSLGQGVYEQYF
TGCGCCAGCAGCTTGGGGCAGGGTGTGTACGAGCAGTACTTC
>TRBJ1-1|TRBV29-1|few|NA
CSVEQMNTEAFF
TGCAGCGTTGAACAGATGAACACTGAAGCTTTCTTT
>TRBJ2-2|TRBV18|NA|NA
CASSPFRNTGELFF
TGTGCCAGCTCACCATTTAGGAACACCGGGGAGCTGTTTTTT
>TRBJ2-1|TRBV6-1|NA|TRBD2
CASSETSGRITYNEQFF
TGTGCCAGCAGTGAAACTAGCGGGAGAATTACCTACAATGAGCAGTTCTTC
>TRBJ1-2|TRBV9|NA|NA
CASSVVDSPSDGYTF
TGTGCCAGCAGCGTAGTGGACTCACCGTCGGATGGCTACACCTTC
>TRBJ1-4|TRBV5-1|NA|NA
CASRYGLGAELFF
TGCGCCAGCAGGTACGGTCTTGGGGCGGAACTGTTTTTT
>TRBJ2-7|TRBV6-5|NA|NA
CASRTALEQYF
TGTGCCAGCAGGACCGCTTTGGAGCAGTACTTC
>TRBJ2-7|TRBV11-2|once|NA
CASSLDMAELSYEQYF
TGTGCCAGCAGCTTAGATATGGCAGAGCTCTCCTACGAGCAGTACTTC
>TRBJ2-3|TRBV5-4|NA|NA
CASSLEADTQYF
TGTGCCAGCAGCTTGGAAGCGGATACGCAGTATTTT
>TRBJ1-1|TRBV5-1|NA|TRBD1
CASRQHPTGGKTEAFF
TGCGCCAGCAGACAACACCCTACAGGGGGCAAAACTGAAGCTTTCTTT
>TRBJ2-7|TRBV5-1|NA|NA
CASSPVGGSSYEQYF
TGCGCCAGCAGCCCCGTCGGCGGAAGCTCCTACGAGCAGTACTTC
>TRBJ2-7|TRBV6-5|NA|TRBD2
CASNLAGGREQYF
TGTGCCAGCAACCTAGCGGGGGGCCGCGAGCAGTACTTC
>TRBJ2-7|TRBV28|once|TRBD1
CASSFTVRRGRDEQYF
TGTGCCAGCAGTTTTACGGTACGTAGGGGGCGTGACGAGCAGTACTTC
>TRBJ1-2|TRBV6-1|NA|TRBD1
CASSPSTGRPGYTF
TGTGCCAGCAGTCCATCGACAGGGAGACCTGGCTACACCTTC
>TRBJ2-7|TRBV27|NA|NA
CASSLRTRGPYEQYF
TGTGCCAGCAGTCTCCGGACAAGGGGTCCCTACGAGCAGTACTTC
>TRBJ2-3|TRBV9|NA|TRBD2
CASSVLGLAQGDTQYF
TGTGCCAGCAGCGTACTAGGACTAGCCCAGGGTGATACGCAGTATTTT
>TRBJ2-7|TRBV6-6|once|NA
CASSYVADEQYF
TGTGCCAGCAGTTACGTGGCGGACGAGCAGTACTTC
>TRBJ1-2|TRBV11-2|NA|NA
CASSLAITYGYTF
TGTGCCAGCAGCTTAGCGATTACCTATGGCTACACCTTC
>TRBJ2-3|TRBV19|NA|TRBD1
CASSVGQGADTQYF
TGTGCCAGTAGTGTTGGACAGGGGGCAGATACGCAGTATTTT
>TRBJ1-3|TRBV14|NA|NA
CASSTRRGNTIYF
TGTGCCAGCAGCACCCGCAGGGGAAACACCATATATTTT
>TRBJ2-5|TRBV29-1|NA|TRBD2
CSVRRARGGQETQYF
TGCAGCGTTCGGAGGGCGCGGGGGGGGCAGGAGACCCAGTACTTC
>TRBJ1-3|TRBV9|NA|NA
CASSVARDGNTIYF
TGTGCCAGCAGCGTAGCCAGGGACGGAAACACCATATATTTT
>TRBJ2-1|TRBV15|NA|TRBD2
CATSRGLAGNEQFF
TGTGCCACCAGCAGGGGACTAGCGGGCAATGAGCAGTTCTTC
>TRBJ1-1|TRBV5-1|NA|NA
CASSLATAYEAFF
TGCGCCAGCAGCTTGGCGACAGCCTATGAAGCTTTCTTT
>TRBJ1-1|TRBV6-1|NA|NA
CASPPGPPGTEAFF
TGTGCCAGCCCACCCGGACCACCGGGGACTGAAGCTTTCTTT
>TRBJ2-7|TRBV4-1|NA|NA
CASSQLTASSYEQYF
TGCGCCAGCAGCCAACTGACAGCCAGCTCCTACGAGCAGTACTTC
>TRBJ2-7|TRBV27|NA|NA
CASSLLRPPNEQYF
TGTGCCAGCAGTTTACTGCGACCTCCCAACGAGCAGTACTTC
>TRBJ2-7|TRBV30|NA|NA
CAWRIKAYEQYF
TGTGCCTGGAGAATTAAAGCCTACGAGCAGTACTTC
>TRBJ1-2|TRBV4-3|NA|TRBD1
CASSQYEKGAGYTF
TGCGCCAGCAGCCAATACGAAAAGGGGGCTGGCTACACCTTC
>TRBJ1-1|TRBV29-1|NA|TRBD1
CSVLDRDTEAFF
TGCAGCGTTTTGGACAGGGACACTGAAGCTTTCTTT
>TRBJ1-4|TRBV14|NA|NA
CASSQAPSLGKLFF
TGTGCCAGCAGCCAAGCTCCAAGCCTAGGAAAACTGTTTTTT
>TRBJ2-5|TRBV18|once|NA
CASSPRGETQYF
TGTGCCAGCTCACCTAGGGGGGAGACCCAGTACTTC